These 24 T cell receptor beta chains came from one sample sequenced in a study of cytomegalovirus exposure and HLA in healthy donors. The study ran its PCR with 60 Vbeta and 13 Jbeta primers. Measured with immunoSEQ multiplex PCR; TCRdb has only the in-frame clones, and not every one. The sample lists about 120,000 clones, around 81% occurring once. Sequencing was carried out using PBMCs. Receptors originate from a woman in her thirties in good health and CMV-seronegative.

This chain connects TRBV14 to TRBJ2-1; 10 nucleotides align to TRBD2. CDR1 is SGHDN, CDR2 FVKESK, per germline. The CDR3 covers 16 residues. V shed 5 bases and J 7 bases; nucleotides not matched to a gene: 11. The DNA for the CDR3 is TGTGCCAGCAGCAAAACCAGGCTAGCGGGAGATAATGAGCAGTTCTTC. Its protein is CASSKTRLAGDNEQFF.

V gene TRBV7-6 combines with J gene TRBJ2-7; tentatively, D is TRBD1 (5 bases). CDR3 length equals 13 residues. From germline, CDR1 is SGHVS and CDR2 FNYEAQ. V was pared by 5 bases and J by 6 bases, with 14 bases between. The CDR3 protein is CASSRQKGREQYF. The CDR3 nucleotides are TGTGCCAGCAGCCGACAGAAGGGCCGCGAGCAGTACTTC.

The CDR3 sequence is CASSVGTGDTYEQYF. The CDR3 DNA reads as TGTGCCAGTAGTGTTGGGACAGGTGATACATACGAGCAGTACTTC. The chain employs TRBV19 and TRBJ2-7; 8 bases are a match to TRBD1. CDR1 is LNHDA, CDR2 SQIVND, per germline (reference sequence). The ends lost 5 bases at V and 4 bases at J; junction bases unmatched: 10. The CDR3 has 15 residues.

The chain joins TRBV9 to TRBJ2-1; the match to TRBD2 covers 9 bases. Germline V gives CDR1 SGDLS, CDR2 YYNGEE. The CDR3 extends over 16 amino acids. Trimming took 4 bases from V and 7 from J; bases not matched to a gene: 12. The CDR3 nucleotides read TGTGCCAGCAGCCCATGGGTTAGCGGGGGTTGGAATGAGCAGTTCTTC. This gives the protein CASSPWVSGGWNEQFF.

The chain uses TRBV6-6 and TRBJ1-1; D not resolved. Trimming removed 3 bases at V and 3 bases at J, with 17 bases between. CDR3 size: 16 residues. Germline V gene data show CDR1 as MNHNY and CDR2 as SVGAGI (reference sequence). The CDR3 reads CASSYSARRGDTEAFF. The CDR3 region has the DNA TGTGCCAGCAGTTATAGTGCAAGGCGGGGTGACACTGAAGCTTTCTTT.

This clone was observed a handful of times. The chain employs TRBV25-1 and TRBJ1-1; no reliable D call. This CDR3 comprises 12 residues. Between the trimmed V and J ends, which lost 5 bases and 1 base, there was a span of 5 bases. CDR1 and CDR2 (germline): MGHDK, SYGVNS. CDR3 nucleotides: TGTGCCAGCAGTCCCGGGAACACTGAAGCTTTCTTT. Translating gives CASSPGNTEAFF. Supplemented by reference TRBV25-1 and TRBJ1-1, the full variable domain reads EADIYQTPRYLVIGTGKKITLECSQTMGHDKMYWYQQDPGMELHLIHYSYGVNSTEKGDLSSESTVSRIRTEHFPLTLESARPSHTSQYLCASSPGNTEAFFGQGTRLTVV.

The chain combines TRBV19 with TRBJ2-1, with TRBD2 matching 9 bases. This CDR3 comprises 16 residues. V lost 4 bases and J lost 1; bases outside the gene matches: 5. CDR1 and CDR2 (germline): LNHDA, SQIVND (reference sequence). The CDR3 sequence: CASSRSSGVSYNEQFF. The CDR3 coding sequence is TGTGCCAGTAGTAGATCTAGCGGGGTTTCCTACAATGAGCAGTTCTTC.

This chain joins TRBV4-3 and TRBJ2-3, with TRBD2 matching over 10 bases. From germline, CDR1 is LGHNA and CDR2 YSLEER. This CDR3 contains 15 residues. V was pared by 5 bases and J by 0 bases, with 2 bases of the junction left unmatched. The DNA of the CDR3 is TGCGCCAGCAGCTCACTAGCGGGAAGCACAGATACGCAGTATTTT. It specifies CASSSLAGSTDTQYF.

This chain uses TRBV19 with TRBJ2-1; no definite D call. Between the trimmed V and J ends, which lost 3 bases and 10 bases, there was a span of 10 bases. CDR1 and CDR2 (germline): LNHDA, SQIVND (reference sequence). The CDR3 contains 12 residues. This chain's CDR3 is CASSIGVSEQFF. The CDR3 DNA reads TGTGCCAGTAGTATCGGAGTCTCGGAGCAGTTCTTC.

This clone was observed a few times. The CDR3 spells CASLGPPDFF. CDR3 sequence (DNA): TGTGCCAGCTTGGGCCCCCCCGATTTCTTT. The V and J genes are TRBV6-5 and TRBJ1-1; D ambiguous. This CDR3 is 10 amino acids long. Germline-derived CDR1 and CDR2 are MNHEY and SVGAGI. V dropped 8 bases and J dropped 13 bases, with 14 bases sitting between them.

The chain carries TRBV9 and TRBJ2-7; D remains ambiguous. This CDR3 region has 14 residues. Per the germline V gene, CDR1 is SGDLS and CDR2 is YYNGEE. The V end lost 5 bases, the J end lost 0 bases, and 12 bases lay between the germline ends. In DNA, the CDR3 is TGTGCCAGCAGTCCTACCCAAACCTCCTACGAGCAGTACTTC. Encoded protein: CASSPTQTSYEQYF.

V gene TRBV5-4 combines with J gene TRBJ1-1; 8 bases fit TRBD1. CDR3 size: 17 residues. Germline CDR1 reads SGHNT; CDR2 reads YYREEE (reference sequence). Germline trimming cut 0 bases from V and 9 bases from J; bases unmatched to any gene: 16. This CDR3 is CASSLVIDRGPSGKAFF. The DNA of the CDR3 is TGTGCCAGCAGCTTGGTAATAGACAGGGGCCCTTCCGGGAAAGCTTTCTTT.

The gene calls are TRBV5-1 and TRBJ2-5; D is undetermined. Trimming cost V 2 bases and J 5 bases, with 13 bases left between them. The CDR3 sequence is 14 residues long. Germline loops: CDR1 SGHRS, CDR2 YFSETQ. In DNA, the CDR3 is TGCGCCAGCAGCTTAGAGCAGGATTGGGAGACCCAGTACTTC. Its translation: CASSLEQDWETQYF. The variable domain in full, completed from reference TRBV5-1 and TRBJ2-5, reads KAGVTQTPRYLIKTRGQQVTLSCSPISGHRSVSWYQQTPGQGLQFLFEYFSETQRNKGNFPGRFSGRQFSNSRSEMNVSTLELGDSALYLCASSLEQDWETQYFGPGTRLLVL.

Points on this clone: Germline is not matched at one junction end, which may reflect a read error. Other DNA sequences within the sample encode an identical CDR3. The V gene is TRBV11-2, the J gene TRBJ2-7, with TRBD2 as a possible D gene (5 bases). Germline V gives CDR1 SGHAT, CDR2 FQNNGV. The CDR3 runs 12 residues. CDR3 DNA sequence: TGTGCCAGTAGCTTCGGGGTGCCGGTGCAGTACTTC. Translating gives CASSFGVPVQYF.

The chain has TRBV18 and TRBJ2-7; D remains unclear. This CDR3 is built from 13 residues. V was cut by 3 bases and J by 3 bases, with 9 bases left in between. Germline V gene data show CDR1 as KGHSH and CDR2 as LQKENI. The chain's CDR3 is CASSPASLYEQYF. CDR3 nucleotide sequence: TGTGCCAGCTCACCGGCTAGTCTCTACGAGCAGTACTTC. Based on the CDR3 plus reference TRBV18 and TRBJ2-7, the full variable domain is NAGVMQNPRHLVRRRGQEARLRCSPMKGHSHVYWYRQLPEEGLKFMVYLQKENIIDESGMPKERFSAEFPKEGPSILRIQQVVRGDSAAYFCASSPASLYEQYFGPGTRLTVT.

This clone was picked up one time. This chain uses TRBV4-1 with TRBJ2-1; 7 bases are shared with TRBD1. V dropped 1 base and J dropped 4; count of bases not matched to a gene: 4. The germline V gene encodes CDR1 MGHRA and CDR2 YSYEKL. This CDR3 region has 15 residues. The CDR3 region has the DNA TGCGCCAGCAGCCAAGCGGGGACAGCTTACAATGAGCAGTTCTTC. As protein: CASSQAGTAYNEQFF.

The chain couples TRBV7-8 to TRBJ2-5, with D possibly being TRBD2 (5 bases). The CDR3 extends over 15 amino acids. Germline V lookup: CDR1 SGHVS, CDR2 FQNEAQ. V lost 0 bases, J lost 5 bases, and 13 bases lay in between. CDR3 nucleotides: TGTGCCAGCAGCTTAGCGACTGGTAGAGGGGAGACCCAGTACTTC. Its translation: CASSLATGRGETQYF.

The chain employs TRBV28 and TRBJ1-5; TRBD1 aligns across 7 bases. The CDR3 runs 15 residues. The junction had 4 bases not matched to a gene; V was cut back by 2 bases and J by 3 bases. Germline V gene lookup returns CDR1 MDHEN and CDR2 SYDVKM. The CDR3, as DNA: TGTGCCAGCAGTTTACCGACAGGGAACAATCAGCCCCAGCATTTT. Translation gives CASSLPTGNNQPQHF.

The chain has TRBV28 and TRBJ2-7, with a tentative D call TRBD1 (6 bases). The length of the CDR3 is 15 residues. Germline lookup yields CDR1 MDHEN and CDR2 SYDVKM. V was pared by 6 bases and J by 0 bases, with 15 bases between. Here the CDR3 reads CASSLRPRGSYEQYF. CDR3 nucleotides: TGTGCCAGCAGCTTACGGCCCAGGGGCTCCTACGAGCAGTACTTC.

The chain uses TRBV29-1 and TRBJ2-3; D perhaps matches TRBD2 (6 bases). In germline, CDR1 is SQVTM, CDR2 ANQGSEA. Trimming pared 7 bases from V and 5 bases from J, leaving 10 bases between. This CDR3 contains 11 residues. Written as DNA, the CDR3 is TGCAGCGCCGACGGGGGAGATACGCAGTATTTT. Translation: CSADGGDTQYF.

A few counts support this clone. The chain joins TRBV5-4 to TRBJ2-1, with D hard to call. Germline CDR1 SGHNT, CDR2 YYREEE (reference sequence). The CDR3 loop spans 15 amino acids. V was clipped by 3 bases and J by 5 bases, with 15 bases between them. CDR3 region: CASSSPADFNNEQFF. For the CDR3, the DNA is TGTGCCAGCAGCTCCCCAGCAGACTTCAACAATGAGCAGTTCTTC.

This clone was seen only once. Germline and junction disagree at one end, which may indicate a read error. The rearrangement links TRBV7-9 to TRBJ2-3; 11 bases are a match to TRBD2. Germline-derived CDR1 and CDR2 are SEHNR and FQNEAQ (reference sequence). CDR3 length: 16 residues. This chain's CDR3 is CSSSYGTSGSTDTQYF. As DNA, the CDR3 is TGTTCCAGCAGCTATGGGACTAGCGGTAGTACAGATACGCAGTATTTT.

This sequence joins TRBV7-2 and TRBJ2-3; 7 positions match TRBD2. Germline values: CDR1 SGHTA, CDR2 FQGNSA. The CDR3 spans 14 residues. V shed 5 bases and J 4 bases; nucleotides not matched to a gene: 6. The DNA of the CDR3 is TGTGCCAGCAGCCGAGGACTAGTGGCAGATACGCAGTATTTT. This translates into CASSRGLVADTQYF.

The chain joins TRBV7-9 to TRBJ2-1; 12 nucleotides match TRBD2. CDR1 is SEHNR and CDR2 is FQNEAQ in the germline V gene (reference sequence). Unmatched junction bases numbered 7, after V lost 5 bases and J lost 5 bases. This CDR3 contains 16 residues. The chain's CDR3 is CASSVGLAGINNEQFF. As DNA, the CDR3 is TGTGCCAGCAGCGTCGGACTAGCGGGAATCAACAATGAGCAGTTCTTC.